A single sample gave rise to the 15 T cell receptor beta chains below, sequenced in a study of blood T cell repertoires in COVID-19. Clones were read by immunoSEQ multiplex PCR, and TCRdb kept only the in-frame ones, dropping some. The profile shows about 230,000 clones, approximately 87% of them singletons. The source material was peripheral blood. These receptors were collected from a woman between 65 and 79 years old with active or convalescent COVID-19.

The chain uses TRBV19 and TRBJ2-1; weak D call: TRBD2 (5 bases). The germline V and J ends were trimmed by 6 bases and 4 bases, with 10 bases remaining between them. Germline V gene lookup returns CDR1 LNHDA and CDR2 SQIVND (reference sequence). The CDR3 is 13 residues long. Written as DNA, the CDR3 is TGTGCCAGTAGGGCTAGCTCATACAATGAGCAGTTCTTC. Translation gives CASRASSYNEQFF.

The chain combines TRBV3-1 (or the pseudogene TRBV3-2) with TRBJ1-6; a weak D match, TRBD1 (5 bases). The CDR3 covers 12 residues. Germline V gives CDR1 LGHDT, CDR2 YNNKEL (reference sequence). With 0 bases removed from V and 13 bases from J, the gap between germline ends came to 7 bases. The CDR3 DNA is TGTGCCAGCAGCCAAGACAGGGCTCCCCTCCACTTT. As protein: CASSQDRAPLHF.

This clone was observed once. The chain combines TRBV19 with TRBJ2-3, with 7 bases identical to TRBD1. Germline trimming cut 6 bases from V and 9 bases from J; bases unmatched to any gene: 6. CDR3 length: 12 residues. Per germline, CDR1 LNHDA and CDR2 SQIVND (reference sequence). CDR3 bases: TGTGCCAGTAGGCTGACAGGGCAGACGCAGTATTTT. It encodes CASRLTGQTQYF.

The chain couples TRBV29-1 to TRBJ2-3; tentatively, D is TRBD2 (5 bases). The CDR3 loop spans 14 amino acids. The germline CDR1 and CDR2 sequences are SQVTM and ANQGSEA. The V gene lost 7 bases and the J gene lost 4 bases, with 18 bases spanning the gap. CDR3 residues: CSGKGGTNADTQYF. The CDR3 DNA reads as TGCAGCGGGAAAGGAGGCACTAATGCAGATACGCAGTATTTT.

The V call is TRBV3-1 (or the pseudogene TRBV3-2), the J call TRBJ2-5, with 10 bases fitting TRBD1. Germline V gene lookup returns CDR1 LGHDT and CDR2 YNNKEL (reference sequence). Trimming at V came to 1 base and at J to 5 bases, leaving 4 bases not matched to a gene. The CDR3 spans 15 residues. CDR3 sequence: CASSQVGDRGETQYF. The CDR3 DNA reads TGTGCCAGCAGCCAAGTCGGGGACAGGGGTGAGACCCAGTACTTC.

The chain carries TRBV3-1 (or the pseudogene TRBV3-2) and TRBJ1-3, with D maybe TRBD1 (5 bases). Between the trimmed V and J ends, which lost 1 base and 2 bases, there was a span of 9 bases. The CDR3 consists of 15 residues. Germline assignment: CDR1 LGHDT and CDR2 YNNKEL (reference sequence). CDR3 DNA: TGTGCCAGCAGCCAAGCTCCAGGGACTGGAAACACCATATATTTT. This gives the protein CASSQAPGTGNTIYF.

The chain is built from TRBV5-6 and TRBJ1-2; 7 bases align to TRBD1. Germline trimming cut 5 bases from V and 7 bases from J; bases unmatched to any gene: 5. Germline V CDR1 and CDR2: SGHDT, YYEEEE. The CDR3 loop spans 12 amino acids. The CDR3: CASRLDRAGYTF. The CDR3 nucleotides are TGTGCCAGCAGGCTCGACAGGGCTGGCTACACCTTC.

This clone was seen only once. The V gene is TRBV29-1, the J gene TRBJ1-1; tentative D call: TRBD1 (6 bases). The length of the CDR3 is 12 residues. V shed 4 bases and J shed 7 bases, with 13 bases lying between them. Germline V gene sequence: CDR1 SQVTM, CDR2 ANQGSEA. The CDR3 coding sequence is TGCAGCGTTGCGGGGGGCGGAGGTGAAGCTTTCTTT. It specifies CSVAGGGGEAFF.

This sequence joins TRBV7-2 and TRBJ1-3; D call uncertain. Trimming stripped 2 bases from V and 3 bases from J, with 14 bases between. This CDR3 has 16 amino acids. Germline loops: CDR1 SGHTA, CDR2 FQGNSA. The CDR3, as DNA: TGTGCCAGCAGCTTATGGGGTGCGGGGAATGGAAACACCATATATTTT. As protein: CASSLWGAGNGNTIYF.

This clone was recorded once. J is TRBJ1-5 and V is TRBV28, with 11 bases fitting TRBD1. The V and J ends lost 6 bases and 1 base, in that order; junction bases with no gene match: 14. The CDR3 spans 19 residues. Looked up from germline, CDR1 is MDHEN and CDR2 is SYDVKM. The CDR3 DNA sequence: TGTGCCAGCAGCCGAGGACAGGGGGCCCTTCTGGGAAGCAATCAGCCCCAGCATTTT. Translated: CASSRGQGALLGSNQPQHF.

The chain is built from TRBV19 and TRBJ1-6; TRBD1 might be the D (6 bases). This CDR3 has 14 residues. Looked up from germline, CDR1 is LNHDA and CDR2 is SQIVND (reference sequence). Deletions cut 9 bases from V and 7 bases from J, with 16 bases between. CDR3 sequence: CASRARGGNSPLHF. CDR3 sequence (DNA): TGTGCCAGCCGGGCCAGGGGTGGGAATTCACCCCTCCACTTT.

The rearrangement joins TRBV5-6 to TRBJ2-7, with 7 nucleotides matching TRBD1. Germline V lookup: CDR1 SGHDT, CDR2 YYEEEE. V shed 0 bases, J shed 2 bases, and the junction held 2 bases outside the gene matches. The CDR3 totals 14 residues. The CDR3 spells CASSLGGGTYEQYF. Written as DNA, the CDR3 is TGTGCCAGCAGCTTGGGAGGGGGCACCTACGAGCAGTACTTC. The whole variable domain, filled in from reference TRBV5-6 and TRBJ2-7, reads DAGVTQSPTHLIKTRGQQVTLRCSPKSGHDTVSWYQQALGQGPQFIFQYYEEEERQRGNFPDRFSGHQFPNYSSELNVNALLLGDSALYLCASSLGGGTYEQYFGPGTRLTVT.

A single count supports this clone. The chain recombines TRBV5-1 with TRBJ2-1, with TRBD1 identical over 7 bases. Germline V gene data show CDR1 as SGHRS and CDR2 as YFSETQ. The CDR3 loop spans 15 amino acids. Unmatched junction bases numbered 7, after V lost 3 bases and J lost 4 bases. The CDR3 region is CASSSRQGGYNEQFF. As DNA, the CDR3 is TGCGCCAGCAGCTCTCGACAGGGCGGGTACAATGAGCAGTTCTTC. The whole variable domain, filled in from reference TRBV5-1 and TRBJ2-1, reads KAGVTQTPRYLIKTRGQQVTLSCSPISGHRSVSWYQQTPGQGLQFLFEYFSETQRNKGNFPGRFSGRQFSNSRSEMNVSTLELGDSALYLCASSSRQGGYNEQFFGPGTRLTVL.

The chain is built from TRBV10-1 and TRBJ2-1; 7 bases match TRBD2. J lost 5 bases, V lost 0 bases, and 4 bases had no gene match. The CDR3 contains 15 residues. Germline V lookup: CDR1 WNHNN, CDR2 SYGVQD (reference sequence). The CDR3, as DNA: TGCGCCAGCAGTGAGTCCGGCGGGAGCCACAATGAGCAGTTCTTC. This encodes CASSESGGSHNEQFF.

This clone showed up just a few times. V is TRBV29-1 and J is TRBJ1-2; D perhaps matches TRBD1 (5 bases). Trimming took 7 bases from V and 9 from J, leaving 18 bases between them. CDR3 length: 12 amino acids. In germline, CDR1 is SQVTM, CDR2 ANQGSEA. In DNA, the CDR3 is TGCAGCGCCGGTGCGGGGGTTGTTAGCTACACCTTC. This gives the protein CSAGAGVVSYTF.